This T cell receptor (beta chain) emerged from a study of shared clonotypes between healthy human individuals. Sequencing used immunoSEQ multiplex PCR; TCRdb keeps in-frame clones, though not all of them. The sample lists approximately 1,000,000 clones; 77% were seen once. Notes on this clone: The antigen is not known.

Study-level results: The study found lower generation probabilities in non-shared clonotypes than in those shared by all four donors.

V lost 6 bases and J lost 10, with 22 bases in between. Germline loops: CDR1 SGHTA, CDR2 FQGNSA. The CDR3 consists of 15 residues. Material: memory CD4+ T cells from PBMCs. Sample subset: CD45RA-negative fraction. The chain couples TRBV7-2 to TRBJ1-5; maybe TRBD1 (5 bases). The source is a man younger than 35 in good health. Some clones in this sample may be carry-over from other donors' samples. The CDR3, as DNA: TGTGCCAGCAGGGGGAATTTCGGGACCTCCCCACCCCAGCATTTT. It specifies CASRGNFGTSPPQHF. Supplemented by reference TRBV7-2 and TRBJ1-5, the full variable domain reads GAGVSQSPSNKVTEKGKDVELRCDPISGHTALYWYRQSLGQGLEFLIYFQGNSAPDKSGLPSDRFSAERTGGSVSTLTIQRTQQEDSAVYLCASRGNFGTSPPQHFGDGTRLSIL.